The sequence of this T cell receptor beta chain was determined in a study of T cells in women clearing cervical HPV infection. The wider study: Case blood was drawn when the lesion was first found; control blood after infection became undetectable.

The data were produced by immunoSEQ multiplex PCR, yet TCRdb's version contains in-frame clones alone and is incomplete. Recorded for this sample: about 39,000 clones. Germline V gene lookup returns CDR1 SGHVS and CDR2 FNYEAQ. Trimming pared 5 bases from V and 4 bases from J, leaving 19 bases between. The CDR3 is 16 amino acids. The study's findings and limits: Unknown T-cell numbers per sample may underlie the richness differences. CIN3+ cases had significantly higher TCR richness than controls; evenness did not differ.

With respect to this clone: What it binds is not known. The CDR3 extends 3 residues past the end of the read, so its final part is completed from the germline J gene.

Sample: blood buffy coat. The rearrangement links TRBV7-6 to TRBJ2-3; tentative D call: TRBD2 (6 bases). This TCR was sampled from a woman between 18 and 70 years old with a cervical HPV16 infection that either progressed to CIN3+ or cleared (not recorded which). CDR3 sequence reads: CASSALRDSVPDTQYF. The covered CDR3 bases are TGTGCCAGCAGCGCACTCCGGGACTCCGTCCCAGATACG.